The rows below give T cell receptor beta chains drawn from one sample of a study of post-analysis software for immune sequencing data. TCRdb re-derived calls from the PCR reads in MiXCR, one entry per CDR3 protein. The sample consists of about half a million distinct CDR3 sequences, approximately 34% of them appearing once. The material sequenced was blood. Receptors were obtained from a girl younger than 18 with multiple sclerosis. Both conserved end residues are part of each CDR3. The D gene is left open where the match is weak. Only part of the rows carry a size: once, few, many, or a class if the clone is expanded.

D: NA; V: TRBV19; J: TRBJ2-4; length: 15; size: NA; CDR3: CASSIEGDAKNIQYF; DNA: TGTGCCAGTAGTATTGAGGGTGATGCCAAAAACATTCAGTACTTC
D: NA; V: TRBV5-1; J: TRBJ1-4; length: 16; size: NA; CDR3: CASSLEGGTGNEKLFF; DNA: TGCGCCAGCAGCTTGGAAGGAGGGACCGGAAATGAAAAACTGTTTTTT
D: NA; V: TRBV20-1; J: TRBJ2-6; length: 15; size: NA; CDR3: CSARDSESGANVLTF; DNA: TGCAGTGCTAGGGACTCTGAGTCTGGGGCCAACGTCCTGACTTTC
D: TRBD1; V: TRBV7-9; J: TRBJ2-5; length: 12; size: NA; CDR3: CAKGQIQETQYF; DNA: TGTGCCAAGGGACAGATACAAGAGACCCAGTACTTC
D: TRBD1; V: TRBV5-6; J: TRBJ2-1; length: 17; size: NA; CDR3: CASISRRGPSSYNEQFF; DNA: TGTGCCAGCATCTCTAGAAGGGGGCCGAGCTCCTACAATGAGCAGTTCTTC
D: TRBD1; V: TRBV6-5; J: TRBJ1-1; length: 16; size: few; CDR3: CASGIQLRQGNTEAFF; DNA: TGTGCCAGCGGAATTCAATTACGACAGGGGAACACTGAAGCTTTCTTT
D: NA; V: TRBV12-3/TRBV12-4; J: TRBJ1-1; length: 12; size: NA; CDR3: CASSPTKREAFF; DNA: TGTGCCAGCAGCCCCACGAAGAGGGAAGCTTTCTTT
D: TRBD1; V: TRBV5-1; J: TRBJ2-2; length: 16; size: NA; CDR3: CASSLLPGQLTGELFF; DNA: TGCGCCAGCAGCTTATTACCGGGACAGTTAACCGGGGAGCTGTTTTTT
D: TRBD2; V: TRBV5-5; J: TRBJ2-3; length: 16; size: many; CDR3: CASSLGLAVSTDTQYF; DNA: TGTGCCAGCAGCTTGGGGCTAGCGGTGAGCACAGATACGCAGTATTTT
D: NA; V: TRBV5-1; J: TRBJ2-5; length: 16; size: few; CDR3: CAGRRVAQGIQETQYF; DNA: TGCGCCGGCAGACGAGTCGCCCAGGGAATCCAAGAGACCCAGTACTTC
D: TRBD2; V: TRBV15; J: TRBJ2-3; length: 16; size: NA; CDR3: CATSSRTSGGGDTQYF; DNA: TGTGCCACCAGCAGCCGTACTAGCGGGGGTGGAGATACGCAGTATTTT
D: NA; V: TRBV12-3/TRBV12-4; J: TRBJ1-4; length: 16; size: few; CDR3: CASSLDPAIAREKLFF; DNA: TGTGCCAGCAGTTTAGATCCTGCAATCGCTCGTGAAAAACTGTTTTTT
D: TRBD1; V: TRBV4-1; J: TRBJ1-4; length: 16; size: few; CDR3: CASSPLGTAVNEKLFF; DNA: TGCGCCAGCAGCCCCCTCGGGACAGCGGTTAATGAAAAACTGTTTTTT
D: TRBD2; V: TRBV20-1; J: TRBJ2-3; length: 13; size: NA; CDR3: CSAKRGGTDTQYF; DNA: TGCAGTGCAAAGCGGGGGGGCACAGATACGCAGTATTTT
D: TRBD1; V: TRBV3-1; J: TRBJ1-2; length: 13; size: few; CDR3: CASSGGQLPGYTF; DNA: TGTGCCAGCAGCGGGGGACAGTTGCCTGGCTACACCTTC
D: TRBD1; V: TRBV12-3/TRBV12-4; J: TRBJ2-7; length: 14; size: few; CDR3: CASSQGQAPYEQYF; DNA: TGTGCCAGCAGTCAAGGACAGGCCCCCTACGAGCAGTACTTC
D: NA; V: TRBV29-1; J: TRBJ2-1; length: 11; size: NA; CDR3: CSAAGFNEQFF; DNA: TGCAGCGCTGCAGGGTTTAATGAGCAGTTCTTC